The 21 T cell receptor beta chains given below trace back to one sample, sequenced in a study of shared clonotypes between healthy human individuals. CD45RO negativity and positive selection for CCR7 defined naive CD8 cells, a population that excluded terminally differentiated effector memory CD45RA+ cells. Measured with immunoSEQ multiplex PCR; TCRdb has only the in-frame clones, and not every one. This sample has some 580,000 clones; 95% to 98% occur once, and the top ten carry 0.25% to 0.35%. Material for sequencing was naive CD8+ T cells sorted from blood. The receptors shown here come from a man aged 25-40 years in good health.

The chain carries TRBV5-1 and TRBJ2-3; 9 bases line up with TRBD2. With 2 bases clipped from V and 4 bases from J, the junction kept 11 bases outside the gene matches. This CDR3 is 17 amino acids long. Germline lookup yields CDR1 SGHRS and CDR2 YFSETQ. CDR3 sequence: CASSLKASGNLADTQYF. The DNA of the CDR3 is TGCGCCAGCAGCTTAAAGGCTAGCGGGAATTTGGCAGATACGCAGTATTTT.

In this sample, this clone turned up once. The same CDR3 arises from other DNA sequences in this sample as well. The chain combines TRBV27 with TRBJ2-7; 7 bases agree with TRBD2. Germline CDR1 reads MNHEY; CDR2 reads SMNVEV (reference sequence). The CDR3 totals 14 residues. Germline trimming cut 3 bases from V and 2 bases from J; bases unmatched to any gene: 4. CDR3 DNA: TGTGCCAGCAGTTTGGGCGGGAGCCCCTACGAGCAGTACTTC. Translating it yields CASSLGGSPYEQYF.

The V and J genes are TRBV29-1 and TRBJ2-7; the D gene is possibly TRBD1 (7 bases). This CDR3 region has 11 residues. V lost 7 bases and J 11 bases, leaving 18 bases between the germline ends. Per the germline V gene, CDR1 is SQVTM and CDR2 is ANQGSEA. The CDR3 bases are TGCAGCGCCGGGGAAGGGGGCGGGGAGTACTTC. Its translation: CSAGEGGGEYF.

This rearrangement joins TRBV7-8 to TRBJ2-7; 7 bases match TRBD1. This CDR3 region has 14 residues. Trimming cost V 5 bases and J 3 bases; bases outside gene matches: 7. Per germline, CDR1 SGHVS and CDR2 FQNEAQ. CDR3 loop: CASSTRDSHYEQYF. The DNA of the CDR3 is TGTGCCAGCAGCACCCGGGACAGCCACTACGAGCAGTACTTC.

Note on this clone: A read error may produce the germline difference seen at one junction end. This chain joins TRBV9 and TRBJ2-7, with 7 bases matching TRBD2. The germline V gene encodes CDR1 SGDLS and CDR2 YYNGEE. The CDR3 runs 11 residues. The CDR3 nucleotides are TGTGCCAGCAGCGTAGGGCTAGCGGTATCGTGG. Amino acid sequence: CASSVGLAVSW.

This CDR3 reads CASSFGGDAYEQYF. In DNA, the CDR3 is TGTGCCAGCAGTTTTGGGGGTGATGCGTACGAGCAGTACTTC. The rearrangement links TRBV28 to TRBJ2-7; D is tentatively TRBD1 or TRBD2 (5 bases each). The V gene's germline CDR1 is MDHEN and CDR2 SYDVKM. With 3 bases removed from V and 4 bases from J, the gap between germline ends came to 13 bases. The CDR3 totals 14 residues.

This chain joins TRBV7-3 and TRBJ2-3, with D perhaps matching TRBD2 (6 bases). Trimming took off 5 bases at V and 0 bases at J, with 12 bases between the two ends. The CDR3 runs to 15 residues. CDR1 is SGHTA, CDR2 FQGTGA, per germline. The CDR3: CASSTLAESTDTQYF. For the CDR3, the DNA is TGTGCCAGCAGCACTTTAGCGGAGAGCACAGATACGCAGTATTTT.

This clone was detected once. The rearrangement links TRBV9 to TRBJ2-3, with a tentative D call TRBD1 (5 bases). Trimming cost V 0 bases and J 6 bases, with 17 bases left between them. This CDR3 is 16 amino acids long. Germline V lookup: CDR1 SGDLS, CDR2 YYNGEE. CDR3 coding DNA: TGTGCCAGCAGCGTAGAATCGGCCCCAGGGATGGATACGCAGTATTTT. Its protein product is CASSVESAPGMDTQYF.

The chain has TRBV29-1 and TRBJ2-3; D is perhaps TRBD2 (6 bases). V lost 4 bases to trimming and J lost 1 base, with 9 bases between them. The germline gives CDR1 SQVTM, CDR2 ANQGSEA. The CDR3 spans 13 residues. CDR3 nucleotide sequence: TGCAGCGTTGTCGGGACTCGCACAGATACGCAGTATTTT. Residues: CSVVGTRTDTQYF.

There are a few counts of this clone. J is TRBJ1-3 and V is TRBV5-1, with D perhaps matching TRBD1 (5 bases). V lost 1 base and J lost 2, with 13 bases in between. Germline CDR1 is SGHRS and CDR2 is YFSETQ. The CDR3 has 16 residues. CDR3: CASSLFLIGAGNTIYF. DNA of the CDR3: TGCGCCAGCAGCTTGTTCCTTATAGGGGCTGGAAACACCATATATTTT.

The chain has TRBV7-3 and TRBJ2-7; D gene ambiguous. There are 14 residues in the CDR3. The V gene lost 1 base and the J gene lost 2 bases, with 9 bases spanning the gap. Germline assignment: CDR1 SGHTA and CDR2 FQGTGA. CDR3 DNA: TGTGCCAGCAGCTTAAGCCACGGAACCTACGAGCAGTACTTC. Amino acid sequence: CASSLSHGTYEQYF.

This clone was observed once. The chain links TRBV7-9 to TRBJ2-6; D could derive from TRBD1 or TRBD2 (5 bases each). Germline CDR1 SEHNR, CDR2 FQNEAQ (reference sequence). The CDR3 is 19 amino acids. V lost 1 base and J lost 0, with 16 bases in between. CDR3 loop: CASSLGTPGSISGANVLTF. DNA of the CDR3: TGTGCCAGCAGCTTAGGTACCCCAGGGAGTATCTCTGGGGCCAACGTCCTGACTTTC.

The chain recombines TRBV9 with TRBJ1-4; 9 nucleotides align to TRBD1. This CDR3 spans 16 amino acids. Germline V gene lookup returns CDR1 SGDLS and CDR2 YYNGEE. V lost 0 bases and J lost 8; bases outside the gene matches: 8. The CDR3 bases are TGTGCCAGCAGCGTAGCCTTTGACAGGGGGAACGAAAAACTGTTTTTT. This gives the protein CASSVAFDRGNEKLFF.

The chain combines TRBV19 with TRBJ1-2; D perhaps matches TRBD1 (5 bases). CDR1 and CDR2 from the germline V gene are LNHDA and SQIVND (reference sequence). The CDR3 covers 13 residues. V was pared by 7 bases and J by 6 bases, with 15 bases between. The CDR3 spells CASNHRGEHGYTF. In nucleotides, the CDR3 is TGTGCCAGTAATCACCGGGGGGAGCATGGCTACACCTTC.

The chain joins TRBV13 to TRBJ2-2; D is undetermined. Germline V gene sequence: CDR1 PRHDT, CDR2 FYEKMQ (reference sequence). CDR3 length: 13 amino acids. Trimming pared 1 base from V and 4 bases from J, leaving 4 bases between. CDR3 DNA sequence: TGTGCCAGCAGCTTAGTTTTCACCGGGGAGCTGTTTTTT. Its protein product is CASSLVFTGELFF.

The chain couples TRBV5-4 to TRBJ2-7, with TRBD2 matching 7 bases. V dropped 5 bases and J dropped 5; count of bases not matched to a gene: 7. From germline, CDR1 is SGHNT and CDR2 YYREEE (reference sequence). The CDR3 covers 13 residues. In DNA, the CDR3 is TGTGCCAGCAGTACTAGCGAGGCCCACGAGCAGTACTTC. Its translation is CASSTSEAHEQYF.

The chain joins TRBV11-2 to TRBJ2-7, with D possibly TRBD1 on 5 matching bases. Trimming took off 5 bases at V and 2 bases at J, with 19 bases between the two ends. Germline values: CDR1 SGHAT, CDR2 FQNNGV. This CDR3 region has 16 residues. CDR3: CASSPNIAGITYEQYF. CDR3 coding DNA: TGTGCCAGCAGCCCAAATATTGCAGGGATAACCTACGAGCAGTACTTC.

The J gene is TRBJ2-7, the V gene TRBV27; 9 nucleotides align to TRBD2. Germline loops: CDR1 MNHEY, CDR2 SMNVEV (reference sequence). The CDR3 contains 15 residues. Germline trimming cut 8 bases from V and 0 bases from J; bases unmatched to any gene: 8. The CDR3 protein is CASGNSGSGSYEQYF. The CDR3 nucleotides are TGTGCCAGCGGGAATAGCGGGAGTGGCTCCTACGAGCAGTACTTC.

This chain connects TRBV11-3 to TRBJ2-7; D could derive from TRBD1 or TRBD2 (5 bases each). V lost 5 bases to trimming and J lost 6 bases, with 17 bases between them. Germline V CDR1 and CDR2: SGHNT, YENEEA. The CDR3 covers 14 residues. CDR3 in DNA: TGTGCCAGCAGCAAGGGGACCGAGTGGGCCGAGCAGTACTTC. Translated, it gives CASSKGTEWAEQYF.

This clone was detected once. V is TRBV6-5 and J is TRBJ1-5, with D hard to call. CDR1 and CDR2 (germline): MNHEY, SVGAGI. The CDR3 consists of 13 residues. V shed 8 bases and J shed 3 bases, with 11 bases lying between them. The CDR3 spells CASSPSDNQPQHF. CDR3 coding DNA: TGTGCCAGCTCTCCGTCCGACAATCAGCCCCAGCATTTT.

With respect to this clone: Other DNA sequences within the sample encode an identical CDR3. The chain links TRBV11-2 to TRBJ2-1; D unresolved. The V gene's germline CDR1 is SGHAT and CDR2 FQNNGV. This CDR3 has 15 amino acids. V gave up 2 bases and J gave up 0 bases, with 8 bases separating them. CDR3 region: CASSLLGSSYNEQFF. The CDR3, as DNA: TGTGCCAGCAGCTTACTGGGAAGCTCCTACAATGAGCAGTTCTTC.